Below are 11 T cell receptor beta chains sequenced from a single sample in a study of blood T cell repertoires in COVID-19. Clones were sequenced by immunoSEQ multiplex PCR, and TCRdb holds only the in-frame ones, with some missing. The sample includes approximately 170,000 clones, approximately 88% of them seen just once. The sample taken for sequencing was PBMCs or T cells enriched from blood (not recorded which). These receptors all come from a woman under 40 who had recovered from COVID-19.

V is TRBV29-1 and J is TRBJ1-5, with a weak D call TRBD1 (5 bases). The CDR3 consists of 14 residues. V gave up 6 bases and J gave up 2 bases, with 14 bases separating them. The germline V gene encodes CDR1 SQVTM and CDR2 ANQGSEA. Here the CDR3 reads CSVNGGGGNQPQHF. The CDR3 DNA follows: TGCAGCGTGAACGGGGGAGGGGGCAATCAGCCCCAGCATTTT.

J is TRBJ1-2 and V is TRBV14, with TRBD1 as a possible D gene (5 bases). Trimming pared 1 base from V and 0 bases from J, leaving 12 bases between. The CDR3 has 16 residues. Germline V gives CDR1 SGHDN, CDR2 FVKESK. CDR3 sequence: CASSQVGALANYGYTF. In nucleotides, the CDR3 is TGTGCCAGCAGCCAAGTAGGGGCACTTGCTAACTATGGCTACACCTTC.

Worth noting for this clone: The same CDR3 can be traced to other DNA sequences in this sample. The chain carries TRBV18 and TRBJ1-1, with 7 bases fitting TRBD1. The junction had 3 bases not matched to a gene; V was cut back by 3 bases and J by 2 bases. CDR1 and CDR2 (germline): KGHSH, LQKENI. The CDR3 loop spans 14 amino acids. CDR3 protein: CASSPDRQNTEAFF. The CDR3 nucleotides are TGTGCCAGCTCACCGGACAGGCAAAACACTGAAGCTTTCTTT.

The chain uses TRBV6-4 and TRBJ1-6; a weak D match, TRBD1 (5 bases). CDR1 MRHNA and CDR2 SNTAGT come from the germline V gene. V was pared by 6 bases and J by 3 bases, with 9 bases between. This CDR3 has 14 amino acids. CDR3 coding DNA: TGTGCCAGCAGGCAGGGTGGCTATAATTCACCCCTCCACTTT. It encodes CASRQGGYNSPLHF.

The rearrangement joins TRBV5-8 to TRBJ1-2; D is possibly TRBD1 (5 bases). CDR3 length: 14 amino acids. Germline-derived CDR1 and CDR2 are SGHTS and YDEGEE. The V end was cut by 3 bases, the J end by 4 bases, with 13 bases between. This CDR3 is CASSSLDRFYGYTF. DNA for the CDR3: TGTGCCAGCAGCTCCCTTGACAGATTCTATGGCTACACCTTC.

This sequence joins TRBV5-4 and TRBJ1-1, with D perhaps TRBD1 (5 bases). The V end was cut by 4 bases, the J end by 13 bases, with 23 bases between. Germline assignment: CDR1 SGHNT and CDR2 YYREEE (reference sequence). CDR3 size: 14 residues. The DNA of the CDR3 is TGTGCCAGCAGCGGGGTCCAGGGAACCGAGAAGGGTTTCTTT. Amino acid sequence: CASSGVQGTEKGFF.

This sequence joins TRBV9 and TRBJ2-3; no clear D gene. Germline CDR1 and CDR2: SGDLS and YYNGEE. Trimming cost V 0 bases and J 4 bases, with 9 bases left between them. The CDR3 is made up of 14 amino acids. The CDR3 sequence is CASSVDSSADTQYF. CDR3 DNA: TGTGCCAGCAGCGTAGATAGTTCCGCAGATACGCAGTATTTT.

The rearrangement links TRBV9 to TRBJ2-7, with 7 bases that match TRBD1. The CDR3 sequence is 14 residues long. V shed 4 bases and J 6 bases; nucleotides not matched to a gene: 10. CDR1 SGDLS and CDR2 YYNGEE come from the germline V gene. The CDR3 DNA reads as TGTGCCAGCAGCTCATTGAGACAGGGCTCCGAGCAGTACTTC. Its translation: CASSSLRQGSEQYF. The full variable domain, completed using reference TRBV9 and TRBJ2-7, is DSGVTQTPKHLITATGQRVTLRCSPRSGDLSVYWYQQSLDQGLQFLIQYYNGEERAKGNILERFSAQQFPDLHSELNLSSLELGDSALYFCASSSLRQGSEQYFGPGTRLTVT.

The V and J genes are TRBV5-6 and TRBJ1-1; 7 positions agree with TRBD1. The CDR3 runs to 14 residues. CDR1 SGHDT and CDR2 YYEEEE come from the germline V gene. The V segment lost 5 bases and the J segment 4 bases; nucleotides outside the gene matches: 8. This CDR3 reads CASRNRGHSTEAFF. The DNA of the CDR3 is TGTGCCAGCAGAAACAGGGGACATAGCACTGAAGCTTTCTTT.

The V and J genes are TRBV5-1 and TRBJ2-5; 11 nucleotides agree with TRBD2. J lost 5 bases, V lost 0 bases, and 3 bases had no gene match. Germline CDR1 reads SGHRS; CDR2 reads YFSETQ. CDR3 size: 15 residues. The CDR3: CASSLEASGRETQYF. The CDR3 DNA follows: TGCGCCAGCAGCTTGGAGGCTAGCGGGAGGGAGACCCAGTACTTC.

The rearrangement uses TRBV19 and TRBJ1-4; no clear D gene. Trimming pared 2 bases from V and 8 bases from J, leaving 15 bases between. Germline values: CDR1 LNHDA, CDR2 SQIVND (reference sequence). The length of the CDR3 is 15 residues. CDR3 bases: TGTGCCAGTAGTATAACCCAAACCGGCGGGGAAAAACTGTTTTTT. It is translated as CASSITQTGGEKLFF.